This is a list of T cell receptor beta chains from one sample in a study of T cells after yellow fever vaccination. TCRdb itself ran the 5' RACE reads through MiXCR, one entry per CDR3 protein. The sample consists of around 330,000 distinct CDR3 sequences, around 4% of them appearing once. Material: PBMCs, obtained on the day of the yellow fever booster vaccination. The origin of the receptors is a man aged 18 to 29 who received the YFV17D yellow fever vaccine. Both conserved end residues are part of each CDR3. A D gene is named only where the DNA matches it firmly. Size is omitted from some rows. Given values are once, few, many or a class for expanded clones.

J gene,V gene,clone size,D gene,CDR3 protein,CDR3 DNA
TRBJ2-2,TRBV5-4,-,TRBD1,CASLDPTGGNTGELFF,TGTGCCAGCTTGGATCCGACAGGGGGGAACACCGGGGAGCTGTTTTTT
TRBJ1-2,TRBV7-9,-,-,CASSLAPGGDNYGYTF,TGTGCCAGCAGCTTAGCGCCGGGGGGCGATAACTATGGCTACACCTTC
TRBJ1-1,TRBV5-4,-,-,CASSLWGDPDTEAFF,TGTGCCAGCAGCTTGTGGGGGGACCCGGACACTGAAGCTTTCTTT
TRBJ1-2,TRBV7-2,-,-,CASSPAAGAGGYTF,TGTGCCAGCAGCCCGGCCGCGGGGGCAGGTGGCTACACCTTC
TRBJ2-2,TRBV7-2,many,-,CASSVTGRLTGELFF,TGTGCCAGCAGCGTGACAGGGAGGCTCACCGGGGAGCTGTTTTTT
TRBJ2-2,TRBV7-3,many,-,CASSLTRDLANTGELFF,TGTGCCAGCAGCTTAACGAGGGACTTAGCGAACACCGGGGAGCTGTTTTTT
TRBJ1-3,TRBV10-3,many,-,CATLKGGSGNTIYF,TGTGCCACCCTCAAAGGGGGCTCTGGAAACACCATATATTTT
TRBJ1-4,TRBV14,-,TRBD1,CASSQAVGQGALNEKLFF,TGTGCCAGCAGCCAAGCTGTGGGACAGGGGGCCCTAAATGAAAAACTGTTTTTT
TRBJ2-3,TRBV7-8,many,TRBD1,CASSPGTDRVTDTQYF,TGTGCCAGCAGCCCAGGGACAGATAGAGTCACAGATACGCAGTATTTT
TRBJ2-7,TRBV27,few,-,CASFSGKYF,TGTGCCAGCTTTTCAGGGAAGTACTTC
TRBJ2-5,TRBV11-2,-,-,CASSPPGHKDPQETQYF,TGTGCCAGCAGCCCCCCGGGACACAAGGATCCCCAAGAGACCCAGTACTTC
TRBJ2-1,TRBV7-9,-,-,CASSPTGNIYNEQFF,TGTGCCAGCAGCCCCACAGGGAACATCTACAATGAGCAGTTCTTC
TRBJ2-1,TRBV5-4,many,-,CASSPQGGPGDEQFF,TGTGCCAGCAGCCCGCAGGGGGGGCCAGGCGATGAGCAGTTCTTC
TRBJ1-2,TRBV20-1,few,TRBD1,CSARGQGLGTF,TGCAGTGCTAGGGGACAGGGACTGGGTACCTTC
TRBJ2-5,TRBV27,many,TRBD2,CASSSYPGLAGQETQYF,TGTGCCAGCAGTTCCTACCCGGGACTAGCGGGGCAAGAGACCCAGTACTTC
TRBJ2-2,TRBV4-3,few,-,CASSQEFRGRFTGELFF,TGCGCCAGCAGCCAAGAGTTTAGAGGGAGATTCACCGGGGAGCTGTTTTTT
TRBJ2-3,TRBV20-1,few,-,CSARDAGGKSTDTQYF,TGCAGTGCTAGAGATGCCGGCGGAAAGTCCACAGATACGCAGTATTTT
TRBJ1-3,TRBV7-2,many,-,CASSLGGGALGNTIYF,TGTGCCAGCAGCTTAGGGGGGGGTGCCCTTGGAAACACCATATATTTT
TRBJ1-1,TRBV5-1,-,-,CASSPVLGVNTEAFF,TGCGCCAGCAGCCCCGTCTTAGGCGTGAACACTGAAGCTTTCTTT
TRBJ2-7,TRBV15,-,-,CATSRGGGGSTYEQYF,TGTGCCACCAGCAGAGGTGGAGGGGGATCCACCTACGAGCAGTACTTC
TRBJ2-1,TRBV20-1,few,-,CSAPRGGGGLEQFF,TGCAGTGCCCCCAGAGGGGGGGGAGGGCTTGAGCAGTTCTTC
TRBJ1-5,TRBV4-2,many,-,CASSQDPPTRKGSNQPQHF,TGTGCCAGCAGCCAAGATCCCCCGACCCGGAAGGGTAGCAATCAGCCCCAGCATTTT
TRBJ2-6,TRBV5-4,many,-,CASSLDYYSGANVLTF,TGTGCCAGCAGCTTGGACTATTACTCTGGGGCCAACGTCCTGACTTTC